A single sample gave rise to the 19 T cell receptor beta chains below, sequenced in a study of T-cell reconstitution after alpha-beta-depleted transplantation in children. Construction of the TCRbeta library involved unique molecular identifiers. TCRdb reprocessed the PCR reads via MiXCR and lists one record per CDR3 protein. The sample yields 750,000 to 950,000 distinct CDR3 sequences, 15% to 20% seen once. Sequenced here: PBMCs, mostly from graft donor cells, sampled 360 days after TCRalphabeta/CD19-depleted stem cell transplant. Receptor source: a male patient younger than 18 who had a stem cell transplant for acute lymphoblastic leukemia, so the T cells may come from the graft donor.

The CDR3 DNA follows: TGTGCCAGCAGAAACTATAGCGGGACTCTTCAGTACTTC. It encodes CASRNYSGTLQYF. V and J are TRBV6-2 or TRBV6-3 and TRBJ2-4; 8 bases fit TRBD2. The CDR3 has 13 residues. Unmatched junction bases numbered 9, after V lost 6 bases and J lost 11 bases. Per germline, CDR1 MNHEY and CDR2 SVGEGT.

This clonotype was picked up a small number of times. The rearrangement links TRBV29-1 to TRBJ2-5; no definite D call. The V gene lost 7 bases and the J gene lost 3 bases, with 12 bases spanning the gap. This CDR3 region has 12 residues. Germline CDR1 is SQVTM and CDR2 is ANQGSEA. The CDR3 loop reads CSAPGGKETQYF. As DNA, the CDR3 is TGCAGCGCCCCAGGTGGAAAAGAGACCCAGTACTTC.

This clonotype was seen only a few times. The chain couples TRBV29-1 to TRBJ1-1; possibly TRBD1 for D (5 bases). From germline, CDR1 is SQVTM and CDR2 ANQGSEA. Trimming cost V 6 bases and J 2 bases, with 16 bases left between them. CDR3 length: 14 amino acids. The CDR3 here is CSVALVGHNTEAFF. As DNA, the CDR3 is TGCAGCGTGGCCCTTGTGGGGCACAACACTGAAGCTTTCTTT.

The CDR3 sequence: CSGKPLAYNEQFF. The CDR3 DNA reads TGCAGCGGCAAGCCGTTGGCCTACAATGAGCAGTTCTTC. The V call is TRBV29-1, the J call TRBJ2-1; D unresolved. Germline assignment: CDR1 SQVTM and CDR2 ANQGSEA. Trimming removed 7 bases from V and 2 bases from J, with 12 bases in between. The CDR3 runs 13 residues.

This clonotype was picked up a small number of times. V and J are TRBV7-8 and TRBJ1-2; no clear D. This CDR3 region has 15 residues. Germline V gene lookup returns CDR1 SGHVS and CDR2 FQNEAQ. V lost 3 bases and J 4 bases, leaving 15 bases between the germline ends. The CDR3 protein is CASSLGPILGYGYTF. CDR3 coding DNA: TGTGCCAGCAGCTTGGGCCCCATACTAGGCTATGGCTACACCTTC.

The chain combines TRBV29-1 with TRBJ2-1, with a possible D match to TRBD1 (6 bases). The CDR3 runs 14 residues. Germline CDR1 SQVTM, CDR2 ANQGSEA. Deletions cut 2 bases from V and 3 bases from J, with 11 bases between. The CDR3 DNA sequence: TGCAGCGTTGAACTCAGGGGCGACTACAATGAGCAGTTCTTC. Translated, it gives CSVELRGDYNEQFF.

This clonotype was recorded a few times. The chain is built from TRBV6-5 and TRBJ1-3; D uncertain. Germline V lookup: CDR1 MNHEY, CDR2 SVGAGI. Deletions cut 0 bases from V and 1 base from J, with 16 bases between. The CDR3 extends over 18 amino acids. This CDR3 reads CASSYSGPSHRSGNTIYF. In nucleotides, the CDR3 is TGTGCCAGCAGTTACTCCGGCCCCAGCCATCGGTCTGGAAACACCATATATTTT.

In its sample, this clonotype was seen a few times. The rearrangement joins TRBV20-1 to TRBJ2-3, with 7 positions matching TRBD2. Germline V lookup: CDR1 DFQATT, CDR2 SNEGSKA (reference sequence). The CDR3 runs to 15 residues. With 5 bases clipped from V and 2 bases from J, the junction kept 10 bases outside the gene matches. In nucleotides, the CDR3 is TGCAGTGCTCCGTCAGAGCGGGGCCTCACAGATACGCAGTATTTT. It yields the protein CSAPSERGLTDTQYF.

This clonotype was counted ten times or more. The rearrangement links TRBV4-1 to TRBJ2-7; D might be TRBD1 (5 bases). Germline CDR1 reads MGHRA; CDR2 reads YSYEKL. The CDR3 is made up of 13 amino acids. V was cut by 1 base and J by 4 bases, with 8 bases left in between. CDR3 DNA sequence: TGCGCCAGCAGCCAAGGGACAACATACGAGCAGTACTTC. Residues: CASSQGTTYEQYF.

In the case of this clonotype: Being one base from a much bigger clone, this may be a read error. The rearrangement joins TRBV12-3 or TRBV12-4 to TRBJ1-3; D is uncertain. This CDR3 spans 15 amino acids. The CDR3 spells CASSLWASSGNPIYF. In nucleotides, the CDR3 is TGTGCCAGCAGCTTATGGGCCAGCTCTGGAAACCCCATATATTTT.

This clonotype was seen only a few times. The gene calls are TRBV29-1 and TRBJ2-2; D not resolved. This CDR3 is 13 amino acids long. CDR1 is SQVTM, CDR2 ANQGSEA, per germline. Trimming cost V 0 bases and J 3 bases, with 5 bases left between them. The CDR3, as DNA: TGCAGCGTTGAAGAGCAGGACACCGGGGAGCTGTTTTTT. It translates to CSVEEQDTGELFF.

The chain links TRBV5-1 to TRBJ2-7, with 9 bases aligning to TRBD2. This CDR3 is built from 14 residues. The germline V gene has CDR1 SGHRS and CDR2 YFSETQ. The ends lost 4 bases at V and 2 bases at J; junction bases unmatched: 4. DNA for the CDR3: TGCGCCAGCAGCGGTAGCGGGAGACCCTACGAGCAGTACTTC. As protein: CASSGSGRPYEQYF.

V gene TRBV2 combines with J gene TRBJ2-6; maybe TRBD1 (6 bases). The germline V gene encodes CDR1 SNHLY and CDR2 FYNNEI. Trimming shortened V by 4 bases and J by 3 bases, and 13 bases separated the two germline ends. CDR3 size: 16 residues. The CDR3 region has the DNA TGTGCCAGCAGTGCAACAGGGAAGGGTGGGGCCAACGTCCTGACTTTC. Translated, it gives CASSATGKGGANVLTF. Full variable domain (outside the CDR3, taken from reference TRBV2 and TRBJ2-6): EPEVTQTPSHQVTQMGQEVILRCVPISNHLYFYWYRQILGQKVEFLVSFYNNEISEKSEIFDDQFSVERPDGSNFTLKIRSTKLEDSAMYFCASSATGKGGANVLTFGAGSRLTVL.

This clonotype showed up just a few times. This rearrangement joins TRBV7-6 to TRBJ2-1; 8 bases agree with TRBD2. The CDR3 has 14 residues. In germline, CDR1 is SGHVS, CDR2 FNYEAQ. V lost 4 bases to trimming and J lost 8 bases; unmatched junction nucleotides: 7. In DNA form, the CDR3 reads TGTGCCAGCAGCTCGCTCGGGACTAGGCATGAGCAGTTCTTC. Translated: CASSSLGTRHEQFF.

The rearrangement joins TRBV20-1 to TRBJ2-3, with TRBD2 matching over 11 bases. Looked up from germline, CDR1 is DFQATT and CDR2 is SNEGSKA (reference sequence). This CDR3 is 15 amino acids long. J gave up 2 bases and V 6 bases, and 7 bases lay outside the gene matches. In nucleotides, the CDR3 is TGCAGTGCACCTAGACTAGCGGGAAACACAGATACGCAGTATTTT. This sequence encodes CSAPRLAGNTDTQYF.

This chain uses TRBV29-1 with TRBJ2-3; tentatively, D is TRBD2 (5 bases). Germline values: CDR1 SQVTM, CDR2 ANQGSEA. The V end lost 3 bases, the J end lost 5 bases, and 12 bases lay between the germline ends. The CDR3 spans 13 residues. The CDR3 region has the DNA TGCAGCGTTGATCTAGCTGTAGTAGATACGCAGTATTTT. Amino acids: CSVDLAVVDTQYF.

This chain uses TRBV19 with TRBJ1-2, with a weak D call TRBD1 (6 bases). Trimming pared 5 bases from V and 7 bases from J, leaving 20 bases between. CDR3 length equals 15 residues. Germline-derived CDR1 and CDR2 are LNHDA and SQIVND (reference sequence). CDR3 nucleotide sequence: TGTGCCAGTAGTCCCAACGGGCAGACAGGCGGTGGCTACACCTTC. It encodes CASSPNGQTGGGYTF.

This clonotype was picked up a small number of times. The CDR3 DNA reads as TGCAGTGCTAGGGAACCGGGACAGGGGTTTGAAAAACTGTTTTTT. This codes for CSAREPGQGFEKLFF. The V call is TRBV20-1, the J call TRBJ1-4; 10 bases map to TRBD1. Germline V gene sequence: CDR1 DFQATT, CDR2 SNEGSKA (reference sequence). The CDR3 runs 15 residues. V trimming: 3 bases; J trimming: 7 bases; junction bases outside the gene matches: 8.

In its sample, this clonotype was seen a few times. The chain is built from TRBV20-1 and TRBJ2-7, with D perhaps TRBD2 (6 bases). Trimming pared 4 bases from V and 0 bases from J, leaving 16 bases between. CDR1 DFQATT and CDR2 SNEGSKA come from the germline V gene (reference sequence). This CDR3 spans 15 amino acids. The CDR3 here is CSATLRDSLSYEQYF. The CDR3 DNA reads TGCAGTGCTACCCTGCGGGACTCCCTCTCCTACGAGCAGTACTTC.